Below are 29 T cell receptor beta chains sequenced from a single sample in a study of cytomegalovirus exposure and HLA in healthy donors. PCR involved 60 Vbeta and 13 Jbeta primers. Produced via immunoSEQ multiplex PCR; TCRdb's table is partial and in-frame only. The sample lists more than 150,000 clones, 70% to 85% occurring once. The source material was PBMCs. The receptors were sampled from a girl aged 2-10 years in good health and CMV-seropositive.

Concerning this clone: This CDR3 fails to terminate in the conserved phenylalanine or tryptophan, so it likely reflects a read error. This rearrangement joins TRBV6-5 to TRBJ1-1, with 11 nucleotides matching TRBD1. The CDR3 extends over 16 amino acids. J lost 4 bases, V lost 0 bases, and 4 bases had no gene match. Germline CDR1 and CDR2: MNHEY and SVGAGI. The CDR3 reads CASSYSPGTGGTEAFV. DNA of the CDR3: TGTGCCAGCAGTTACTCCCCAGGGACAGGGGGCACTGAAGCTTTCGTT.

The chain employs TRBV30 and TRBJ1-2; tentatively, D is TRBD1 (6 bases). Germline V gene sequence: CDR1 GTSNPN, CDR2 SVGIG (reference sequence). V was pared by 0 bases and J by 4 bases, with 15 bases between. The CDR3 spans 15 residues. This chain's CDR3 is CAWSVLGVGGYGYTF. Written as DNA, the CDR3 is TGTGCCTGGAGTGTACTTGGGGTAGGGGGCTATGGCTACACCTTC.

The rearrangement joins TRBV5-1 to TRBJ2-7; TRBD2 agrees at 9 bases. Trimming removed 2 bases from V and 2 bases from J; junction bases left unmatched: 2. The CDR3 is 14 amino acids. Germline CDR1 reads SGHRS; CDR2 reads YFSETQ. The CDR3 loop reads CASSFGGGAYEQYF. The CDR3 bases are TGCGCCAGCAGCTTCGGCGGGGGGGCCTACGAGCAGTACTTC.

A single count supports this clone. This chain links TRBV27 with TRBJ1-4; no definite D call. The CDR3 is 16 amino acids. V was pared by 6 bases and J by 0 bases, with 14 bases between. Germline assignment: CDR1 MNHEY and CDR2 SMNVEV (reference sequence). CDR3 sequence (DNA): TGTGCCAGCAGGCCTTACTTGTTATCAACTAATGAAAAACTGTTTTTT. Its protein product is CASRPYLLSTNEKLFF.

The chain recombines TRBV7-9 with TRBJ2-1, with 9 bases matching TRBD2. Germline values: CDR1 SEHNR, CDR2 FQNEAQ (reference sequence). The length of the CDR3 is 15 residues. Losses at the gene ends were 5 bases for V and 5 bases for J; bases not matched to a gene: 7. The CDR3 nucleotides read TGTGCCAGCAGCCTCCAGCGGGAGGTGGACAATGAGCAGTTCTTC. Its protein is CASSLQREVDNEQFF.

This chain uses TRBV10-2 with TRBJ1-4, with TRBD1 matching over 8 bases. CDR3 length: 14 residues. V lost 5 bases to trimming and J lost 8 bases; unmatched junction nucleotides: 7. Germline values: CDR1 WSHSY, CDR2 SAAADI. The CDR3 coding sequence is TGCGCCAGCAGTTCTGACAGGGGAGGGGAAAAACTGTTTTTT. Its translation: CASSSDRGGEKLFF.

V and J are TRBV5-1 and TRBJ2-5; 9 nucleotides agree with TRBD1. Per germline, CDR1 SGHRS and CDR2 YFSETQ. CDR3 size: 14 residues. J lost 3 bases, V lost 4 bases, and 4 bases had no gene match. The chain's CDR3 is CASSLGQGEETQYF. The CDR3 DNA reads as TGCGCCAGCAGCCTGGGACAGGGAGAAGAGACCCAGTACTTC. Variable domain in full (rest from reference TRBV5-1 and TRBJ2-5): KAGVTQTPRYLIKTRGQQVTLSCSPISGHRSVSWYQQTPGQGLQFLFEYFSETQRNKGNFPGRFSGRQFSNSRSEMNVSTLELGDSALYLCASSLGQGEETQYFGPGTRLLVL.

This clone was counted once. The chain has TRBV4-2 and TRBJ1-2; D gene uncertain. Germline V gene sequence: CDR1 LGHNA, CDR2 YNFKEQ. V lost 1 base and J 0 bases, leaving 18 bases between the germline ends. The CDR3 totals 18 residues. The CDR3 sequence is CASSQVYHSPLSNYGYTF. The CDR3 coding sequence is TGTGCCAGCAGCCAAGTGTATCACAGCCCCTTATCTAACTATGGCTACACCTTC.

This clone was seen a handful of times. The chain employs TRBV7-6 and TRBJ1-1; 10 positions agree with TRBD1. J was trimmed by 0 bases and V by 5 bases; bases with no gene match: 9. CDR1 SGHVS and CDR2 FNYEAQ come from the germline V gene. The CDR3 totals 17 residues. DNA of the CDR3: TGTGCCAGCAGCGCCCGGACAGGGGGTGTTGTGAACACTGAAGCTTTCTTT. This codes for CASSARTGGVVNTEAFF.

The chain couples TRBV19 to TRBJ1-6, with D possibly being TRBD1 (6 bases). This CDR3 has 17 amino acids. V was pared by 6 bases and J by 9 bases, with 24 bases between. In germline, CDR1 is LNHDA, CDR2 SQIVND (reference sequence). The CDR3, as DNA: TGTGCCAGTAGAACCGTCCGAAGCAGGGGCGGCCGTTCACCCCTCCACTTT. Amino acid sequence: CASRTVRSRGGRSPLHF. The full variable domain, completed using reference TRBV19 and TRBJ1-6, is DGGITQSPKYLFRKEGQNVTLSCEQNLNHDAMYWYRQDPGQGLRLIYYSQIVNDFQKGDIAEGYSVSREKKESFPLTVTSAQKNPTAFYLCASRTVRSRGGRSPLHFGNGTRLTVT.

In its sample, this clone was seen a few times. The chain has TRBV6-1 and TRBJ1-6; D unclear. Germline lookup yields CDR1 MNHNS and CDR2 SASEGT. The CDR3 runs to 15 residues. The V gene lost 5 bases and the J gene lost 7 bases, with 15 bases spanning the gap. Here the CDR3 reads CASSLKDRENSPLHF. The CDR3 coding sequence is TGTGCCAGCAGTTTAAAGGACCGGGAGAATTCACCCCTCCACTTT.

The chain links TRBV25-1 to TRBJ1-2; no clear D gene. V lost 5 bases and J lost 4, with 8 bases in between. There are 12 residues in the CDR3. Germline loops: CDR1 MGHDK, CDR2 SYGVNS. DNA of the CDR3: TGTGCCAGCAGTTCCGCGTTCTATGGCTACACCTTC. It is translated as CASSSAFYGYTF.

V usage is TRBV28 and J usage is TRBJ2-5; possible D gene TRBD2, 6 bases. The CDR3 totals 14 residues. From germline, CDR1 is MDHEN and CDR2 SYDVKM. V gave up 5 bases and J gave up 3 bases, with 13 bases separating them. The DNA of the CDR3 is TGTGCCAGCAGTCCCTCTCCGGGAGAAGAGACCCAGTACTTC. Encoded protein: CASSPSPGEETQYF.

The gene calls are TRBV6-5 and TRBJ1-1; D is ambiguous. This CDR3 comprises 15 residues. Germline V gene lookup returns CDR1 MNHEY and CDR2 SVGAGI. V was clipped by 0 bases and J by 2 bases, with 10 bases between them. CDR3 DNA sequence: TGTGCCAGCAGTTACTCGATGACGGGAAACACTGAAGCTTTCTTT. Translation: CASSYSMTGNTEAFF.

This clone was counted between two and nine times. The rearrangement joins TRBV5-1 to TRBJ2-5, with 8 bases that match TRBD2. The CDR3 has 17 amino acids. Germline V gene data show CDR1 as SGHRS and CDR2 as YFSETQ. The junction had 17 bases not matched to a gene; V was cut back by 4 bases and J by 6 bases. CDR3 residues: CASSRNPLGSGKQTQYF. As DNA, the CDR3 is TGCGCCAGCAGCCGTAATCCCCTCGGTAGCGGGAAACAGACCCAGTACTTC. Using reference TRBV5-1 and TRBJ2-5 for the parts outside the CDR3, the full variable domain is KAGVTQTPRYLIKTRGQQVTLSCSPISGHRSVSWYQQTPGQGLQFLFEYFSETQRNKGNFPGRFSGRQFSNSRSEMNVSTLELGDSALYLCASSRNPLGSGKQTQYFGPGTRLLVL.

V usage is TRBV2 and J usage is TRBJ1-1, with D maybe TRBD1 (5 bases). CDR1 is SNHLY, CDR2 FYNNEI, per germline. This CDR3 has 14 residues. Trimming took 3 bases from V and 1 from J, leaving 9 bases between them. For the CDR3, the DNA is TGTGCCAGCAGTGAGGGGACTTGGAACACTGAAGCTTTCTTT. Its protein is CASSEGTWNTEAFF.

This clone was counted only a few times. The V and J genes are TRBV7-9 and TRBJ1-1; 7 bases fit TRBD1. CDR3 size: 17 residues. V lost 0 bases to trimming and J lost 9 bases; unmatched junction nucleotides: 16. Germline CDR1 and CDR2: SEHNR and FQNEAQ (reference sequence). CDR3 amino acids: CASSLAYRGRGARKAFF. In DNA, the CDR3 is TGTGCCAGCAGCTTAGCCTACAGGGGCCGGGGTGCTCGTAAAGCTTTCTTT.

The rearrangement uses TRBV7-9 and TRBJ2-1; no reliable D call. CDR3 length: 12 residues. From germline, CDR1 is SEHNR and CDR2 FQNEAQ (reference sequence). Deletions cut 3 bases from V and 7 bases from J, with 7 bases between. Here the CDR3 reads CASSFAANEQFF. The CDR3 DNA is TGTGCCAGCAGCTTCGCCGCGAATGAGCAGTTCTTC.

This chain joins TRBV10-1 and TRBJ1-1; the D gene is possibly TRBD1 (6 bases). This CDR3 has 15 residues. The V gene lost 3 bases and the J gene lost 1 base, with 12 bases spanning the gap. CDR1 and CDR2 (germline): WNHNN, SYGVQD (reference sequence). CDR3 in DNA: TGCGCCAGCAGTGACCAGACAGGCCGGAACACTGAAGCTTTCTTT. Its translation: CASSDQTGRNTEAFF.

The CDR3 sequence is CASSFRGGNTIYF. DNA of the CDR3: TGTGCCAGCAGCTTTCGAGGTGGAAACACCATATATTTT. This rearrangement joins TRBV11-3 to TRBJ1-3, with D uncertain. Trimming took off 3 bases at V and 3 bases at J, with 6 bases between the two ends. Germline lookup yields CDR1 SGHNT and CDR2 YENEEA. The CDR3 sequence is 13 residues long.

The chain joins TRBV9 to TRBJ2-3, with TRBD2 matching 12 bases. CDR3 size: 18 residues. Germline V gene data show CDR1 as SGDLS and CDR2 as YYNGEE. Losses at the gene ends were 2 bases for V and 0 bases for J; bases not matched to a gene: 7. The chain's CDR3 is CASSVRWGTSGSTDTQYF. The CDR3 nucleotides read TGTGCCAGCAGCGTTCGTTGGGGGACTAGCGGGAGCACAGATACGCAGTATTTT.

J is TRBJ2-2 and V is TRBV19; 11 nucleotides match TRBD2. The CDR3 is 17 amino acids. The germline CDR1 and CDR2 sequences are LNHDA and SQIVND (reference sequence). Trimming cost V 3 bases and J 6 bases; bases outside gene matches: 9. The CDR3 loop reads CASSIFSGGAVAGELFF. For the CDR3, the DNA is TGTGCCAGTAGTATTTTTAGCGGGGGGGCCGTCGCCGGGGAGCTGTTTTTT.

This rearrangement joins TRBV27 to TRBJ2-7, with D perhaps matching TRBD2 (6 bases). Germline V CDR1 and CDR2: MNHEY, SMNVEV (reference sequence). V gave up 8 bases and J gave up 5 bases, with 16 bases separating them. The length of the CDR3 is 13 residues. CDR3 DNA: TGTGCCAGCCGGACGGGAGTTCTCGACGAGCAGTACTTC. It codes for CASRTGVLDEQYF.

A single count supports this clone. This chain links TRBV25-1 with TRBJ2-5; 7 nucleotides match TRBD2. The end of the DNA is better explained by TRBJ2-7, so the J call may be wrong. This CDR3 is 15 amino acids long. Looked up from germline, CDR1 is MGHDK and CDR2 is SYGVNS. CDR3 amino acids: CASSPGGSSSYEQYF. As DNA, the CDR3 is TGTGCCAGCAGTCCTGGCGGGAGCTCCTCCTACGAGCAGTACTTC.

The V gene is TRBV5-6, the J gene TRBJ2-3; 7 bases line up with TRBD1. Germline V gives CDR1 SGHDT, CDR2 YYEEEE. The CDR3 has 14 residues. J gave up 4 bases and V 2 bases, and 4 bases lay outside the gene matches. CDR3 loop: CASSLTGVADTQYF. The CDR3 nucleotides are TGTGCCAGCAGCTTAACAGGGGTGGCAGATACGCAGTATTTT.

The V call is TRBV6-5, the J call TRBJ1-6, with 7 positions matching TRBD1. CDR3 length equals 16 residues. Germline V gene data show CDR1 as MNHEY and CDR2 as SVGAGI. The V segment lost 0 bases and the J segment 7 bases; nucleotides outside the gene matches: 6. This CDR3 is CASSYSKGQINSPLHF. CDR3 bases: TGTGCCAGCAGTTACTCTAAGGGACAGATCAATTCACCCCTCCACTTT.

V is TRBV15 and J is TRBJ2-1, with 13 bases aligning to TRBD2. The CDR3 consists of 19 residues. V trimming: 3 bases; J trimming: 4 bases; junction bases outside the gene matches: 12. Germline V lookup: CDR1 LNHNV, CDR2 YYDKDF (reference sequence). CDR3 in DNA: TGTGCCACCAGCAGTGCCGGGACTAGCGGGACGGGGGGTTACAATGAGCAGTTCTTC. It yields the protein CATSSAGTSGTGGYNEQFF.

The CDR3: CASSLGGPGLNTEAFF. CDR3 DNA: TGTGCCAGCAGCTTGGGAGGTCCAGGGCTGAACACTGAAGCTTTCTTT. V is TRBV5-4 and J is TRBJ1-1, with D tentatively TRBD1 (5 bases). Trimming shortened V by 0 bases and J by 0 bases, and 12 bases separated the two germline ends. The germline V gene has CDR1 SGHNT and CDR2 YYREEE (reference sequence). The CDR3 has 16 amino acids.

V usage is TRBV30 and J usage is TRBJ1-4; 7 bases align to TRBD1. With 7 bases clipped from V and 2 bases from J, the junction kept 13 bases outside the gene matches. Looked up from germline, CDR1 is GTSNPN and CDR2 is SVGIG (reference sequence). The CDR3 has 16 residues. This CDR3 reads CALKPGQLVTNEKLFF. In DNA form, the CDR3 reads TGTGCCTTAAAACCGGGACAGCTCGTGACTAATGAAAAACTGTTTTTT.